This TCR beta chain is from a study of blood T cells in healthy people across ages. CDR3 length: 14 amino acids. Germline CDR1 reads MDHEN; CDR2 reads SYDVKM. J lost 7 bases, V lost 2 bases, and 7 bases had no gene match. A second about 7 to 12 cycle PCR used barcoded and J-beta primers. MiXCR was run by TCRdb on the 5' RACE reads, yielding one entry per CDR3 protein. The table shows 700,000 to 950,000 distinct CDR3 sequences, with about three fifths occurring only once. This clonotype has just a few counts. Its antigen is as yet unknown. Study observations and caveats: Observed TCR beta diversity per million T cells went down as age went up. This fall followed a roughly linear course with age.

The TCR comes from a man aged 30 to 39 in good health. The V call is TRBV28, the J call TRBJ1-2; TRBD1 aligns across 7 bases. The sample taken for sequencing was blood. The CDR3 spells CASSLGTGVGGYTF. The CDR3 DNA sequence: TGTGCCAGCAGTTTAGGAACAGGGGTTGGTGGCTACACCTTC.